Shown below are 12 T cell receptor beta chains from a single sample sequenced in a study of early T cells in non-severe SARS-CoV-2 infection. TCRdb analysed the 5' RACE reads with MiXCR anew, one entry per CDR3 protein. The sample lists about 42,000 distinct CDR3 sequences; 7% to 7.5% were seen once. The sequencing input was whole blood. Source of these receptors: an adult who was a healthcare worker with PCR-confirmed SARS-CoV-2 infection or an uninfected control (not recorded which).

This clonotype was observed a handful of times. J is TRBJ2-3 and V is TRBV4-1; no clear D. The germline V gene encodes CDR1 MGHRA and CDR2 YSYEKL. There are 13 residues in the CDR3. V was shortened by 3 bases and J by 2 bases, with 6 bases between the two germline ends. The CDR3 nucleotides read TGCGCCAGCAGCCAGCTTTTCACAGATACGCAGTATTTT. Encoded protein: CASSQLFTDTQYF.

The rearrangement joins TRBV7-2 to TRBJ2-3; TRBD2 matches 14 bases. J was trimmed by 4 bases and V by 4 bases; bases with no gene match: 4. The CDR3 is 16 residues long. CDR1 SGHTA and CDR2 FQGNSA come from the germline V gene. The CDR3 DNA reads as TGTGCCAGCAGCTCCCCGGGACTAGCGGGGGCAGATACGCAGTATTTT. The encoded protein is CASSSPGLAGADTQYF.

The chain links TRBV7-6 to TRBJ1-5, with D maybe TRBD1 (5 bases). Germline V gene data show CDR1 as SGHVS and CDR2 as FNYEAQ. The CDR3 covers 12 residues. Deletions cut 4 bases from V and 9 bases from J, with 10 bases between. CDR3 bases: TGTGCCAGCAGCTCATGGGGGGGGCCCCAGCATTTT. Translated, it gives CASSSWGGPQHF.

Here the CDR3 reads CASSLGQAGPNTEAFF. The CDR3 DNA sequence: TGTGCCAGCAGCTTAGGCCAGGCGGGCCCGAACACTGAAGCTTTCTTT. The chain combines TRBV11-2 with TRBJ1-1; D is unresolved. The CDR3 has 16 residues. V was cut by 1 base and J by 1 base, with 13 bases left in between. The germline V gene has CDR1 SGHAT and CDR2 FQNNGV.

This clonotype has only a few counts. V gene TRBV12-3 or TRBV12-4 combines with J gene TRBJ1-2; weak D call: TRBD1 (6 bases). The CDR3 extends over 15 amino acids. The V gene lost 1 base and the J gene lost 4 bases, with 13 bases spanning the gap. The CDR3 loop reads CASSLGRGPGYGYTF. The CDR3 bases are TGTGCCAGCAGTTTAGGGCGGGGGCCCGGCTATGGCTACACCTTC.

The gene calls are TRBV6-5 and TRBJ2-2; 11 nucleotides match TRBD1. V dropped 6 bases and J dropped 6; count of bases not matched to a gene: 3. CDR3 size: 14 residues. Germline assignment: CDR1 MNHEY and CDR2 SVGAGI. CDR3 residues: CASRTGQGAGELFF. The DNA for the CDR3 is TGTGCCAGCAGGACGGGACAGGGGGCCGGGGAGCTGTTTTTT.

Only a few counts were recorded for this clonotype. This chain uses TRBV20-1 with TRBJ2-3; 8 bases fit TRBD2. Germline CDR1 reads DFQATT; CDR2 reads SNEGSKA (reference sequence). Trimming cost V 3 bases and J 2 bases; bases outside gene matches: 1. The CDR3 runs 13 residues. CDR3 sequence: CSASGGVTDTQYF. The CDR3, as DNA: TGCAGTGCTAGCGGGGGGGTCACAGATACGCAGTATTTT.

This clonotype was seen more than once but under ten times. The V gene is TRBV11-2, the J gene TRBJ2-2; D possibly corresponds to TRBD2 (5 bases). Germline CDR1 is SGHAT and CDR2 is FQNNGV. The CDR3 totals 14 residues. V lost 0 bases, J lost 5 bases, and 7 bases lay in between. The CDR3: CASSLDRETGELFF. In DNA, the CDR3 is TGTGCCAGCAGCTTAGATCGGGAAACCGGGGAGCTGTTTTTT.

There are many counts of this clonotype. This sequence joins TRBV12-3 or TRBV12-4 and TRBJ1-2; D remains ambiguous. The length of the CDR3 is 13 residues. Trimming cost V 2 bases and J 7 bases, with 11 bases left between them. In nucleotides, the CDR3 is TGTGCCAGCAGTTTACAAGGGTACCCTGGCTACACCTTC. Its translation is CASSLQGYPGYTF.

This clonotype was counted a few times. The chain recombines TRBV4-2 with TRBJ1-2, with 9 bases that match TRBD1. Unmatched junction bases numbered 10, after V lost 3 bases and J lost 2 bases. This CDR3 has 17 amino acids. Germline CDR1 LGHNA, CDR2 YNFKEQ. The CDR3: CASSHWDRASLNYGYTF. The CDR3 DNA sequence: TGTGCCAGCAGCCACTGGGACAGGGCCTCCCTAAACTATGGCTACACCTTC.

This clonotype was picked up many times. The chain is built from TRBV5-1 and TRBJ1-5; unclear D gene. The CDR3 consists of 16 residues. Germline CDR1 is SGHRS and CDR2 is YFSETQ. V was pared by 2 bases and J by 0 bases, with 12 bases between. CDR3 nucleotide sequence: TGCGCCAGCAGCTTATCTCCAGGTGGTAGCAATCAGCCCCAGCATTTT. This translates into CASSLSPGGSNQPQHF.

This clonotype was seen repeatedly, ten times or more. CDR3: CASSDRVEGVWRMNTEAFF. Written as DNA, the CDR3 is TGTGCCAGCTCGGACAGGGTAGAGGGGGTTTGGAGGATGAACACTGAAGCTTTCTTT. This rearrangement joins TRBV11-1 to TRBJ1-1; 8 nucleotides agree with TRBD1. Losses at the gene ends were 8 bases for V and 0 bases for J; bases not matched to a gene: 20. This CDR3 spans 19 amino acids. Looked up from germline, CDR1 is SGHAT and CDR2 is FQDESV (reference sequence).